The 9 T cell receptor beta chains reported below all come from one sample, sequenced in a study of beta chain features in type 1 diabetes. Their recognized antigens are unknown. As every portion of the isolated RNA was reverse transcribed, the sequencing read expressed TCRB transcripts. Clones were sequenced by immunoSEQ multiplex PCR, and TCRdb holds only the in-frame ones, with some missing. This table has more than 200,000 clones, approximately 16% appearing once. Study-wide results and limits: Shortening that was moderate but significant affected the TCRB CDR3s of Type 1 diabetes patients in all four CD4+ subsets.

Sequencing was performed on naive CD4+ T cells from blood. These receptors were collected from a man under 40 with type 1 diabetes.

In its sample, this clone was seen a few times. The chain uses TRBV20-1 and TRBJ2-1; 7 nucleotides line up with TRBD1. V lost 7 bases and J lost 4; bases outside the gene matches: 1. The length of the CDR3 is 11 residues. The germline V gene encodes CDR1 DFQATT and CDR2 SNEGSKA (reference sequence). The CDR3 reads CSGGQYNEQFF. CDR3 nucleotides: TGCAGTGGGGGACAGTACAATGAGCAGTTCTTC.

This clone was counted between two and nine times. V is TRBV30 and J is TRBJ2-7; D is unclear. This CDR3 has 11 residues. Germline V gives CDR1 GTSNPN, CDR2 SVGIG (reference sequence). V was clipped by 3 bases and J by 6 bases, with 9 bases between them. The CDR3 region has the DNA TGTGCCTGGAGGAGTGGGTCCGAGCAGTACTTC. Translated: CAWRSGSEQYF.

The chain joins TRBV29-1 to TRBJ1-4; D may be TRBD1 (5 bases). The CDR3 runs 13 residues. With 7 bases removed from V and 5 bases from J, the gap between germline ends came to 14 bases. Per germline, CDR1 SQVTM and CDR2 ANQGSEA. CDR3 region: CSATGTENEKLFF. The CDR3 DNA follows: TGCAGCGCGACCGGGACTGAGAATGAAAAACTGTTTTTT.

This clone occurred a few times. The rearrangement links TRBV7-2 to TRBJ2-5; perhaps TRBD1 as D (6 bases). CDR1 and CDR2 from the germline V gene are SGHTA and FQGNSA. With 5 bases removed from V and 7 bases from J, the gap between germline ends came to 17 bases. CDR3 length: 14 amino acids. CDR3 nucleotides: TGTGCCAGCAGCAACCCGTACAGGGATGGGACCCAGTACTTC. Translation: CASSNPYRDGTQYF.

This clone was detected only a few times. The V gene is TRBV2, the J gene TRBJ2-6; D is perhaps TRBD1 (6 bases). V was clipped by 7 bases and J by 8 bases, with 12 bases between them. The CDR3 spans 13 residues. Germline values: CDR1 SNHLY, CDR2 FYNNEI. This CDR3 reads CASNKQGTNVLTF. The CDR3 DNA sequence: TGTGCCAGCAATAAGCAGGGGACCAACGTCCTGACTTTC.

This chain joins TRBV29-1 and TRBJ2-5, with TRBD1 as a possible D gene (7 bases). V lost 3 bases, J lost 5 bases, and 10 bases lay in between. Germline lookup yields CDR1 SQVTM and CDR2 ANQGSEA. This CDR3 region has 12 residues. The CDR3 DNA reads as TGCAGCGTTGACAGGGGGGAGGAGACCCAGTACTTC. Translated: CSVDRGEETQYF.

This chain uses TRBV2 with TRBJ2-7; TRBD2 matches at 11 bases. J gave up 4 bases and V 6 bases, and 8 bases lay outside the gene matches. The length of the CDR3 is 15 residues. The germline CDR1 and CDR2 sequences are SNHLY and FYNNEI. The CDR3 sequence is CASSALAGVGYEQYF. In DNA, the CDR3 is TGTGCCAGCAGCGCACTAGCGGGAGTTGGTTACGAGCAGTACTTC.

This clone was counted a few times. The chain's CDR3 is CASSLQLAGDEQFF. The CDR3 region has the DNA TGTGCCAGCAGCTTACAACTAGCGGGAGATGAGCAGTTCTTC. The rearrangement uses TRBV11-1 and TRBJ2-1, with 11 bases that match TRBD2. The CDR3 runs 14 residues. Germline values: CDR1 SGHAT, CDR2 FQDESV (reference sequence). V was clipped by 2 bases and J by 8 bases; unmatched bases: 2.

This clone was picked up a small number of times. This chain joins TRBV13 and TRBJ2-7, with unresolved D. Germline V gene data show CDR1 as PRHDT and CDR2 as FYEKMQ (reference sequence). Deletions cut 4 bases from V and 3 bases from J, with 4 bases between. The CDR3 is made up of 11 amino acids. For the CDR3, the DNA is TGTGCCAGCAGCTCCCTCTACGAGCAGTACTTC. It yields the protein CASSSLYEQYF.